Listed here is a single TCR beta chain. The read terminates 3 residues ahead of where the CDR3 ends, so the germline J gene completes it. This sample stems from a study of T cells in women clearing cervical HPV infection. Study overall: With HLA typing for only a few women, HLA confounding remains possible.

Only in-frame clones appear in the TCRdb table, and some are missing; sequencing was by immunoSEQ multiplex PCR. Here the sample table reports 44,000 or so clones. The CDR3 runs to 14 residues. V lost 6 bases and J lost 4, with 13 bases in between. CDR1 is SEHNR, CDR2 FQNEAQ, per germline (reference sequence). The sequenced sample was blood buffy coat. The source is a woman between 18 and 75 years old with a cervical HPV16 infection that either progressed to CIN3+ or cleared (not recorded which). The V and J genes are TRBV7-9 and TRBJ1-5; D unresolved. CDR3 sequence reads: CASSTAEGNQPQHF. Partial CDR3 DNA: TGTGCCAGCAGTACCGCCGAGGGTAATCAGCCC. The whole variable domain, remainder taken from reference TRBV7-9 and TRBJ1-5, is DTGVSQNPRHKITKRGQNVTFRCDPISEHNRLYWYRQTLGQGPEFLTYFQNEAQLEKSRLLSDRFSAERPKGSFSTLEIQRTEQGDSAMYLCASSTAEGNQPQHFGDGTRLSIL.